This T cell receptor beta chain was captured by sequencing in a study of blood T cells in healthy people across ages. A second PCR, run for about 6 to 11 cycles, used a sample-barcoded 5' primer plus a J-beta primer mix. TCRdb used MiXCR to reprocess the 5' RACE reads, holding one entry per CDR3 protein. This sample carries 650,000 or so distinct CDR3 sequences, 52% of them seen once, and the ten largest clones take roughly 13%. Per germline, CDR1 MNHEY and CDR2 SMNVEV (reference sequence). The length of the CDR3 is 13 residues. Trimming left V 5 bases short and J 5 bases short, with 10 bases between.

The sample comprised blood. The source of this sequence is a woman older than 75 in good health. The chain couples TRBV27 to TRBJ2-1; D possibly corresponds to TRBD1 (6 bases). The CDR3 region has the DNA TGTGCCAGCAGTGCCAGGGGAAACAATGAGCAGTTCTTC. Translating gives CASSARGNNEQFF.